This T cell receptor beta chain was sequenced during a study of cytomegalovirus exposure and HLA in healthy donors. Study-wide context: The early release's HLA-typed donors yielded 65 million to 85 million unique TCRs. General observations from the study: In a later analysis, donors in an Asian-associated ancestry cluster reportedly had fewer N-insertions in productive TCRs than the cohort mean. Other equally common chains were less clonally expanded than HLA-associated TCR beta chains, a later analysis showed.

Germline lookup yields CDR1 SEHNR and CDR2 FQNEAQ (reference sequence). This CDR3 region has 16 residues. The V and J ends lost 0 bases and 2 bases respectively, with 10 bases between them. With regard to this clone: The antigen remains undetermined.

The study ran its PCR with 60 Vbeta and 13 Jbeta primers. Generated by immunoSEQ multiplex PCR, the TCRdb table keeps only in-frame clones and is missing some. The specimen's table records 95,000 to 110,000 clones. The sample was PBMCs. The sequence came from a man aged 40-55 years in good health and CMV-seronegative. The chain uses TRBV7-9 and TRBJ2-2; weak D call: TRBD1 (6 bases). The DNA for the CDR3 is TGTGCCAGCAGCTTAGCTACAGGGTCCAACACCGGGGAGCTGTTTTTT. Protein: CASSLATGSNTGELFF.